The clone carrying this T cell receptor (beta chain) was found once. The sample is drawn from a study of preoperative IRX-2 immunotherapy in early breast cancer. Using immunoSEQ multiplex PCR, the repertoire was profiled, and TCRdb retains in-frame clones only, with some absent. The sample shows roughly 25,000 clones, about four fifths of them seen only once. The germline gives CDR1 SGHAT, CDR2 FQDESV (reference sequence). The CDR3 runs 17 residues. Trimming shortened V by 1 base and J by 9 bases, and 19 bases separated the two germline ends. The treatment: preoperative locoregional IRX-2 cytokine immunotherapy. Preoperative locoregional IRX-2 cytokine immunotherapy was tested in the phase Ib source study.

Sequenced material: lymph node tissue, taken before IRX-2 immunotherapy. The sequence came from a human donor with breast cancer. The chain couples TRBV11-1 to TRBJ1-6; no reliable D call. CDR3 nucleotides: TGTGCCAGCAGCTTAGAGACCAACAAGTATTTTGGTTCACCCCTCCACTTT. It encodes CASSLETNKYFGSPLHF.